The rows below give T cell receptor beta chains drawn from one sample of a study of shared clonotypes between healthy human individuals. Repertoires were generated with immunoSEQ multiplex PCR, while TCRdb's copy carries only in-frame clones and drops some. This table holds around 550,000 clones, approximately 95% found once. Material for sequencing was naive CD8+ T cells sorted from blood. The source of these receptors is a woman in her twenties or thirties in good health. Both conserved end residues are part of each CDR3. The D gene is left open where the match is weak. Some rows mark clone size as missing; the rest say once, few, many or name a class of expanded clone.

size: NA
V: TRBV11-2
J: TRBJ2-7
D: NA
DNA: TGTGCCAGCAGCTTAGGGACTCTTGCCTACGAGCAGTACTTC
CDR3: CASSLGTLAYEQYF

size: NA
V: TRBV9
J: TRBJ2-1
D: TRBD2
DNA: TGTGCCAGCAGCGTAGGCGGGGGGGGCTCCTACAATGAGCAGTTCTTC
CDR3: CASSVGGGGSYNEQFF

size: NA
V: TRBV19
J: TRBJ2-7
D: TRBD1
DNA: TGTGCCAGTAGGTCCAGACAGGGCGAATCCTACGAGCAGTACTTC
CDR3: CASRSRQGESYEQYF

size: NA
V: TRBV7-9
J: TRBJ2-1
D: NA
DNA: TGTGCCAGCAGCTTGGGCCCCACAGTTGAGCAGTTCTTC
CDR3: CASSLGPTVEQFF

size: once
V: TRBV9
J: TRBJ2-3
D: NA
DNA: TGTGCCAGCAGCTTTGGACACACAGATACGCAGTATTTT
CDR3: CASSFGHTDTQYF

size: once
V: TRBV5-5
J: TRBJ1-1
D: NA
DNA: TGTGCCAGCATTGCTGGAGGAACTGAAGCTTTCTTT
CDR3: CASIAGGTEAFF

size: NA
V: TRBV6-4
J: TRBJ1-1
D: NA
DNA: TGTGCCAGCCACAAGGTTGGCACTGAAGCTTTCTTT
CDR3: CASHKVGTEAFF

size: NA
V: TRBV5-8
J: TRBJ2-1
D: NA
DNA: TGTGCCAGCAGCACTACAGCGACCGGAACCTACAATGAGCAGTTCTTC
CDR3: CASSTTATGTYNEQFF

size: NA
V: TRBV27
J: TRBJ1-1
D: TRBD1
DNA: TGTGCCAGCAGCACGGCCAGGGGGCGCGTGAATGAAGCTTTCTTT
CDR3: CASSTARGRVNEAFF

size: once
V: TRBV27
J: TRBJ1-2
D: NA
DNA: TGTGCCAGCAGTTTATCTGTCCAGGGTAACTATGGCTACACCTTC
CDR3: CASSLSVQGNYGYTF

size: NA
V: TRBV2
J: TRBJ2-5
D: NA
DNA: TGTGCCAGCAGTGAAGTTGGCGCCGGAGGGGGAGAGACCCAGTACTTC
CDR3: CASSEVGAGGGETQYF

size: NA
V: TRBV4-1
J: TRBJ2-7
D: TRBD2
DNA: TGCGCCAGCAGCCAGACTAGCGGGACAGACGAGCAGTACTTC
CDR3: CASSQTSGTDEQYF

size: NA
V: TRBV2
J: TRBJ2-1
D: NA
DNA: TGTGCCTCCCAGAGGGGTCTTCGAACCTTCTTC
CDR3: CASQRGLRTFF

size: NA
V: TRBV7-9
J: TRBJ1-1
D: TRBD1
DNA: TGTGCCAGCAGCCAGGGGGACAGGTTGAACACTGAAGCTTTCTTT
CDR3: CASSQGDRLNTEAFF

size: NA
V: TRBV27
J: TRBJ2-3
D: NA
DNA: TGTGCCAGCAGTTTGGCCCGAGATGGGATCGATACGCAGTATTTT
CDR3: CASSLARDGIDTQYF

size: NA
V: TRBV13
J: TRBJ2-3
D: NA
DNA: TGTGCCAGCAGCTCCTCGGGACCCAACACAGATACGCAGTATTTT
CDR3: CASSSSGPNTDTQYF

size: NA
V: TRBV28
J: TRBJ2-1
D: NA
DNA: TGTGCCAGCAGTCCGGGTCTCTTTGTCGGTGAGCAGTTCTTC
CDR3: CASSPGLFVGEQFF

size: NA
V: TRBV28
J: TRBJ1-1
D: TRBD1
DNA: TGTGCCAGCAGTCTAACAGGGGCCACTGAAGCTTTCTTT
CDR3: CASSLTGATEAFF

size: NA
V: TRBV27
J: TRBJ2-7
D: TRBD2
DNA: TGTGCCAGCAGCCCGCTAGCGGGAGTAGGCGAGCAGTACTTC
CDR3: CASSPLAGVGEQYF

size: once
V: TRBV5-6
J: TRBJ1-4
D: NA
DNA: TGTGCCAGCAGCCTTACAGTGGGAACTAATGAAAAACTGTTTTTT
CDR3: CASSLTVGTNEKLFF

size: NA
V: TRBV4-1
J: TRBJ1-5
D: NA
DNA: TGCGCCAGCAGCCAAAACAGTTACAATCAGCCCCAGCATTTT
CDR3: CASSQNSYNQPQHF

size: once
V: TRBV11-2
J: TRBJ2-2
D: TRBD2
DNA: TGTGCCAGCAGGGCGCTAGCGGGAGAAATCTCCGGGGAGCTGTTTTTT
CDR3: CASRALAGEISGELFF

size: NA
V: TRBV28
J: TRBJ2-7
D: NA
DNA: TGTGCCAGCAGTCTAATGCATCCGGGACAACACTACGAGCAGTACTTC
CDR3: CASSLMHPGQHYEQYF

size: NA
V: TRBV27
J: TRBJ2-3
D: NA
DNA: TGTGCCAGCAGAGATAGACCAGCCGCCGGCACAGATACGCAGTATTTT
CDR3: CASRDRPAAGTDTQYF